This is a list of T cell receptor beta chains from one sample in a study of radiotherapy plus CTLA-4 blockade in lung cancer. Sequencing used immunoSEQ multiplex PCR; TCRdb keeps in-frame clones, though not all of them. The top ten clones hold 2% to 2.5% of a sample with approximately 52,000 clones, 77% of them seen once. Here the sequenced sample was peripheral blood, taken from a patient treated with radiotherapy plus ipilimumab. Every receptor here comes from a human donor with non-small cell lung cancer whose response to radiotherapy plus ipilimumab could not be evaluated. CDR3s include the opening cysteine and the closing phenylalanine or tryptophan. The D gene is left open where the match is weak. Rows may omit the clone size; those that give it use once, few, many or a size class.

v_gene	abundance	j_gene	d_gene	CDR3nt	CDR3aa
TRBV5-4	.	TRBJ2-7	TRBD2	TGTGCCAGCAGCCCCGGACTAGCGGGAGGAATGTACGAGCAGTACTTC	CASSPGLAGGMYEQYF
TRBV7-8	.	TRBJ1-1	.	TGTGCCAGCAGCTTGGGAGGTGGTGAAGCTTTCTTT	CASSLGGGEAFF
TRBV2	.	TRBJ1-6	.	TGTGCCAGAAATACGCAGAATTCACCCCTCCACTTT	CARNTQNSPLHF
TRBV7-3	.	TRBJ2-4	.	TGTGCCAGCAGCTTAACGCCCCGGGAGAGTGACATTCAGTACTTC	CASSLTPRESDIQYF
TRBV2	.	TRBJ2-7	.	TGTGCCAGCAGGAGGAGCGGATTAGTAATCGAGCAGTACTTC	CASRRSGLVIEQYF
TRBV28	.	TRBJ2-3	TRBD2	TGTGCCAGCACTCCTAGTCTAGCGGGAGAAGATACGCAGTATTTT	CASTPSLAGEDTQYF
TRBV10-3	.	TRBJ1-1	.	TGTGCCATCAGGCCTGGGGGGGGCGCAGACACTGAAGCTTTCTTT	CAIRPGGGADTEAFF
TRBV6-1	.	TRBJ1-2	.	TGTGCCAGCAGTGATCCCGGGGGGAACTATGGCTACACCTTC	CASSDPGGNYGYTF
TRBV6-1	.	TRBJ2-5	.	TGCGCCAGCAGTGAGGGAGCCCGTACCCAGTACTTC	CASSEGARTQYF
TRBV6-1	.	TRBJ2-6	.	TGTGCCAGCAAGAATTTAGTCTCTGGGGCCAACGTCCTGACTTTC	CASKNLVSGANVLTF
TRBV25-1	.	TRBJ2-3	.	TGTGCCAGCAGGCCCCAGGGGGGCCCTAGCACAGATACGCAGTATTTT	CASRPQGGPSTDTQYF
TRBV5-1	.	TRBJ2-4	.	TGCGCCAGCAGCCCCGAGTCGTCCACCAAAAACATTCAGTACTTC	CASSPESSTKNIQYF
TRBV7-3	.	TRBJ2-2	.	TGTGCCAGCAGCCCCAGGTCCGCCGGGGAGCTGTTTTTT	CASSPRSAGELFF
TRBV11-2	.	TRBJ2-5	.	TGTGCCAGCAGAGGGGGGGTGTCGGAGACCCAGTACTTC	CASRGGVSETQYF
TRBV6-5	.	TRBJ2-1	TRBD1	TGTGCCAGCAGTTACCGGACAGGGGGGAACAATGAGCAGTTCTTC	CASSYRTGGNNEQFF
TRBV7-3	.	TRBJ2-1	.	TGTGCCAGCAGCTTAAATGCAGGGGTAAATGAGCAGTTCTTC	CASSLNAGVNEQFF
TRBV4-2	.	TRBJ2-5	TRBD2	TGTGCCAGCAGCCAAGATTTACTAGCGGGGGAAGGGACCCAGTACTTC	CASSQDLLAGEGTQYF
TRBV9	.	TRBJ2-2	TRBD2	TGTGCCAGCAGCGCCGCGCGGGGGGTAACCGGGGAGCTGTTTTTT	CASSAARGVTGELFF
TRBV6-4	.	TRBJ1-2	.	TGTGCCAGCAGTGAAGGTCCGGGCTATGGCTACACCTTC	CASSEGPGYGYTF
TRBV28	few	TRBJ1-3	.	TGTGCCGGCTCAGGGGCCGATACCTCTGGAAACACCATATATTTT	CAGSGADTSGNTIYF
TRBV15	.	TRBJ2-3	TRBD2	TGTGCCACCAGCAGCCTAGCGGGGGGCCTCACAGATACGCAGTATTTT	CATSSLAGGLTDTQYF
TRBV6-4	.	TRBJ1-2	.	TGTGCCAGACGGGGGAGGCGGGACTTTTATGGCTACACCTTC	CARRGRRDFYGYTF
TRBV6-5	.	TRBJ2-1	.	TGTGCCAGCAGTTATGCTAGCAGCAATGAGCAGTTCTTC	CASSYASSNEQFF
TRBV5-8	few	TRBJ2-7	TRBD1	TGTGCCAGCAGCTTTCGACAGGGGGCTTTATACGAGCAGTACTTC	CASSFRQGALYEQYF
TRBV9	.	TRBJ1-2	TRBD1	TGTGCCAGCAGCGTAGCTTCCTCGGACAGGGGGTATGGCTACACCTTC	CASSVASSDRGYGYTF
TRBV6-6	.	TRBJ2-2	.	TGTGCCAGCAGTTACGTTTTAGACACCGGGGAGCTGTTTTTT	CASSYVLDTGELFF
TRBV6-5	.	TRBJ1-1	TRBD1	TGTGCCAGCAGTACCAGGGGGGAGACAACTGAAGCTTTCTTT	CASSTRGETTEAFF
TRBV4-1	.	TRBJ2-5	.	TGCGCCAGCAGCCCCCGCGCGGGAGAGACCCAGTACTTC	CASSPRAGETQYF
TRBV15	.	TRBJ1-2	TRBD1	TGTGCCACCAGCAGAGACCTCAACCTCCGGGACAGCTATGGCTACACCTTC	CATSRDLNLRDSYGYTF
TRBV4-3	.	TRBJ1-2	TRBD1	TGCGCCAGCAGCCAAGATTTAGGGCAGGGGGGTGGCTACACCTTC	CASSQDLGQGGGYTF
TRBV19	few	TRBJ2-7	TRBD1	TGTGCCAGTAAGGGGACAGGTTCCTACGAGCAGTACTTC	CASKGTGSYEQYF
TRBV7-2	once	TRBJ1-5	.	TGTGCCAGCAGCTTAGGGTCGGGGGGGAATCAGCCCCAGCATTTT	CASSLGSGGNQPQHF
TRBV5-6	.	TRBJ1-1	.	TGTGCCAGCAGCTTGTATGTGGCGAACACTGAAGCTTTCTTT	CASSLYVANTEAFF
TRBV4-2	.	TRBJ2-1	TRBD2	TGTGCCAGCAGCCAAGATTTAGCGGGGAGGGCTAATGAGCAGTTCTTC	CASSQDLAGRANEQFF
TRBV5-4	.	TRBJ2-7	TRBD2	TGTGCCAGCAGCTCAGCGACTAGCGGCTCCTACGAGCAGTACTTC	CASSSATSGSYEQYF
TRBV7-6	.	TRBJ1-1	TRBD1	TGTGCCAGCAGCAGGACAGGGGTTGATACTGAAGCTTTCTTT	CASSRTGVDTEAFF
TRBV9	.	TRBJ2-1	.	TGTGCCAGCAGCCCCATGAGGTCCTACAATGAGCAGTTCTTC	CASSPMRSYNEQFF
TRBV6-5	few	TRBJ2-7	.	TGTGCCAGCAAACGAAACAGGGATTCGAGCTACGAGCAGTACTTC	CASKRNRDSSYEQYF
TRBV5-4	.	TRBJ1-2	TRBD1	TGTGCCAGCAGCTCGGGACAGGACCTTCATGGCTACACCTTC	CASSSGQDLHGYTF